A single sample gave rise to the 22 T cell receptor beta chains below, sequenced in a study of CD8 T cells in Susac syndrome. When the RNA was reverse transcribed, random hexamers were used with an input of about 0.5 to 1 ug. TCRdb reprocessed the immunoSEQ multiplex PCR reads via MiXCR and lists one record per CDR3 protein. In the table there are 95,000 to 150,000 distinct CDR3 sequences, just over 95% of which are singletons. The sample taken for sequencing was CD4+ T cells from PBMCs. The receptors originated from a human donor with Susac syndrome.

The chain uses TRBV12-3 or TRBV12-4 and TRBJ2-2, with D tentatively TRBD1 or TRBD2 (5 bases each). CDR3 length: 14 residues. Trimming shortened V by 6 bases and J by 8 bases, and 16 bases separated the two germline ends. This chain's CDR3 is CASRPGTQSGELFF. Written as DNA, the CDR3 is TGTGCCAGCAGACCCGGGACCCAGTCGGGGGAGCTGTTTTTT.

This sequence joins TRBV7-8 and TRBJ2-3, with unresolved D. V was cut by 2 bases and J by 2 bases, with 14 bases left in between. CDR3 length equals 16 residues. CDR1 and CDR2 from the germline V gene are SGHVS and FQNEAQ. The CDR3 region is CASSLNVLVNTDTQYF. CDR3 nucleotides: TGTGCCAGCAGCTTAAACGTCCTAGTAAACACAGATACGCAGTATTTT.

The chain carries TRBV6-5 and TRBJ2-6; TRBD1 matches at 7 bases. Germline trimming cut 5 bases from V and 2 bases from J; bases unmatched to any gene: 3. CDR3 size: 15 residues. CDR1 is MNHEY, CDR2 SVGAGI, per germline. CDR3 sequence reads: CASSDGQAGANVLTF. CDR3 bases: TGTGCCAGCAGTGACGGACAGGCTGGGGCCAACGTCCTGACTTTC.

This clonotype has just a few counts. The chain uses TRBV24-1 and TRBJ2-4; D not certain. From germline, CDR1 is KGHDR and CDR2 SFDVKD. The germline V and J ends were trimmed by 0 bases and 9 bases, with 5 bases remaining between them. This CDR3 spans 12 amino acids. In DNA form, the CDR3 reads TGTGCCACCAGTGATTTGCTTGGCATTCAGTACTTC. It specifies CATSDLLGIQYF.

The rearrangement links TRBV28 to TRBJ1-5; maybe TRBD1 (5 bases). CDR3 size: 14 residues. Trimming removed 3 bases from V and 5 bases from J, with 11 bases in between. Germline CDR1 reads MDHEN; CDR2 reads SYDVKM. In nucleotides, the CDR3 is TGTGCCAGCAGTTTTCCTGACAGATATCAGCCCCAGCATTTT. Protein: CASSFPDRYQPQHF.

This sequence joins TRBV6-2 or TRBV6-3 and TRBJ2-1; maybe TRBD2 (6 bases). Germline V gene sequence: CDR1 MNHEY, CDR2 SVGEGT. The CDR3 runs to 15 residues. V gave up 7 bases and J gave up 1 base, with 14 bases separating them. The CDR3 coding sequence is TGTGCCAGCATCGATCGGCGGGATTCCTACAATGAGCAGTTCTTC. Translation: CASIDRRDSYNEQFF.

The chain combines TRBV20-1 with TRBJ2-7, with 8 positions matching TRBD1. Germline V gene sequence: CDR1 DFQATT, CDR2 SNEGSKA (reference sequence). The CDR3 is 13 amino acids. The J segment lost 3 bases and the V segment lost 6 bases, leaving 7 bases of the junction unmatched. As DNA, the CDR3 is TGCAGTGCCCACCGGGACAGGAGCTACGAGCAGTACTTC. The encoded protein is CSAHRDRSYEQYF.

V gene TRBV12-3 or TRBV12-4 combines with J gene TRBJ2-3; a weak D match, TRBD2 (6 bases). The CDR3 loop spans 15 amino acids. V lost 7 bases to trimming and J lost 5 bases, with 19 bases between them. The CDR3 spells CASNWRGSSEDTQYF. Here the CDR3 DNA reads TGTGCCAGCAATTGGCGGGGTTCCTCAGAAGATACGCAGTATTTT.

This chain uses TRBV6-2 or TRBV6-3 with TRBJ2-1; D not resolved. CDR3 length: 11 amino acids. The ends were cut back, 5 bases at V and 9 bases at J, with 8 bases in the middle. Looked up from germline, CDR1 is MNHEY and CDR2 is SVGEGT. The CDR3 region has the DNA TGTGCCAGCAGTATTAAGAGTGAGCAGTTCTTC. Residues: CASSIKSEQFF.

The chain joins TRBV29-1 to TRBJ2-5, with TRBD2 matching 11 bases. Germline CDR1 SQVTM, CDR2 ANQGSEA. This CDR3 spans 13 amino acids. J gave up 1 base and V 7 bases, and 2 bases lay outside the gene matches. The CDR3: CSAGTSGQETQYF. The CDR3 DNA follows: TGCAGCGCCGGGACTAGCGGCCAAGAGACCCAGTACTTC. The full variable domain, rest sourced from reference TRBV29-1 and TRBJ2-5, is SAVISQKPSRDICQRGTSLTIQCQVDSQVTMMFWYRQQPGQSLTLIATANQGSEATYESGFVIDKFPISRPNLTFSTLTVSNMSPEDSSIYLCSAGTSGQETQYFGPGTRLLVL.

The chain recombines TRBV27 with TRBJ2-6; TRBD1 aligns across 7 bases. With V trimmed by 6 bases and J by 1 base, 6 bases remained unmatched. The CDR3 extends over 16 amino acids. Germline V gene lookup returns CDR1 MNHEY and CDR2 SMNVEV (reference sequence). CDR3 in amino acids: CASSHRGRSGANVLTF. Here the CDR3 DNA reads TGTGCCAGCAGCCACAGGGGACGGTCTGGGGCCAACGTCCTGACTTTC. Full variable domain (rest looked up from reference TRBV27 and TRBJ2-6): EAQVTQNPRYLITVTGKKLTVTCSQNMNHEYMSWYRQDPGLGLRQIYYSMNVEVTDKGDVPEGYKVSRKEKRNFPLILESPSPNQTSLYFCASSHRGRSGANVLTFGAGSRLTVL.

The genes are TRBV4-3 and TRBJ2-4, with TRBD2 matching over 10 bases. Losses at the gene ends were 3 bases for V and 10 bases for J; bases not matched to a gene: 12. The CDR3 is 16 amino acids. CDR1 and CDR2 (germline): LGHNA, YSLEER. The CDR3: CASSHEPGTSVKIQYF. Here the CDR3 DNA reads TGCGCCAGCAGCCACGAACCAGGGACTAGCGTTAAAATTCAGTACTTC.

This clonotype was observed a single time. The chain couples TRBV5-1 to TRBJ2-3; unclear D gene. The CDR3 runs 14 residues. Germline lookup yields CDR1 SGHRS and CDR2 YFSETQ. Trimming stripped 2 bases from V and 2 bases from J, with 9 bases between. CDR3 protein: CASSFSQSTDTQYF. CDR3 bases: TGCGCCAGCAGCTTTTCACAATCCACAGATACGCAGTATTTT. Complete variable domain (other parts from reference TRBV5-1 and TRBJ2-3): KAGVTQTPRYLIKTRGQQVTLSCSPISGHRSVSWYQQTPGQGLQFLFEYFSETQRNKGNFPGRFSGRQFSNSRSEMNVSTLELGDSALYLCASSFSQSTDTQYFGPGTRLTVL.

The CDR3 reads CASSPPGPGFQPQHF. CDR3 DNA sequence: TGTGCCAGCTCACCACCGGGTCCGGGCTTTCAGCCCCAGCATTTT. V is TRBV18 and J is TRBJ1-5; D is unresolved. Germline V lookup: CDR1 KGHSH, CDR2 LQKENI. The CDR3 contains 15 residues. V was shortened by 0 bases and J by 6 bases, with 12 bases between the two germline ends.

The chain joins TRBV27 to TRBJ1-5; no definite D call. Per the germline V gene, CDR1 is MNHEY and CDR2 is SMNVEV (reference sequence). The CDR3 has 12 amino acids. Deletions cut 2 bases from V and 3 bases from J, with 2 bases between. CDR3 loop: CASSLINQPQHF. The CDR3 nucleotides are TGTGCCAGCAGTTTAATCAATCAGCCCCAGCATTTT.

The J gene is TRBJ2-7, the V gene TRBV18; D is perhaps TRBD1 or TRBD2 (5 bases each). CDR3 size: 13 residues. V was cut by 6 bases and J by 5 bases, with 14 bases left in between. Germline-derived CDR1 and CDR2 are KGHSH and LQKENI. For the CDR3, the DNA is TGTGCCAGCTCCCTCGGGGACGGCCACGAGCAGTACTTC. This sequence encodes CASSLGDGHEQYF.

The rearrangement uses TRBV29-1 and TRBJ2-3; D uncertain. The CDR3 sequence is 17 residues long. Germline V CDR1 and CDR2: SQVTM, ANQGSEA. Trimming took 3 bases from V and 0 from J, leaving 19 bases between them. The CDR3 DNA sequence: TGCAGCGTTGATGGGGTCCGCGACCCAGCTAGCACAGATACGCAGTATTTT. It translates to CSVDGVRDPASTDTQYF.

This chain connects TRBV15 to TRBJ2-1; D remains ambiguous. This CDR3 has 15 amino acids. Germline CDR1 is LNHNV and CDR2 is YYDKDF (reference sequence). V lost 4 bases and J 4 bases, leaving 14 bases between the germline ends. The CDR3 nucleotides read TGTGCCACCAGCAAGTCCCGGGCATCATACAATGAGCAGTTCTTC. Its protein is CATSKSRASYNEQFF.

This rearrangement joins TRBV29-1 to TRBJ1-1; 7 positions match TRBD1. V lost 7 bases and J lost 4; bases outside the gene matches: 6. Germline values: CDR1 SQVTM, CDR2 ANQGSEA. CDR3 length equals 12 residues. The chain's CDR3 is CSASGGATEAFF. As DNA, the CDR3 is TGCAGCGCCTCAGGGGGAGCCACTGAAGCTTTCTTT. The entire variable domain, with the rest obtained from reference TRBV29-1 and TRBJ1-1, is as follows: SAVISQKPSRDICQRGTSLTIQCQVDSQVTMMFWYRQQPGQSLTLIATANQGSEATYESGFVIDKFPISRPNLTFSTLTVSNMSPEDSSIYLCSASGGATEAFFGQGTRLTVV.

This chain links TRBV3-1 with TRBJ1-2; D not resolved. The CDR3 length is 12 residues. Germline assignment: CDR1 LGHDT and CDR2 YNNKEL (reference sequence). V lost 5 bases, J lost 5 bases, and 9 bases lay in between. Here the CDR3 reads CASSTWEYGYTF. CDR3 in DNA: TGTGCCAGCAGCACCTGGGAGTATGGCTACACCTTC.

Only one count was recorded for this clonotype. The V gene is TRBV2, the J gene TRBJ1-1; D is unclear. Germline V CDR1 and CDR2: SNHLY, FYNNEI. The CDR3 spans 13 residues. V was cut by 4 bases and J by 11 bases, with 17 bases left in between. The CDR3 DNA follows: TGTGCCAGCAGTGTTGTAGAGGGCTGGGAGGCTTTCTTT. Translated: CASSVVEGWEAFF.

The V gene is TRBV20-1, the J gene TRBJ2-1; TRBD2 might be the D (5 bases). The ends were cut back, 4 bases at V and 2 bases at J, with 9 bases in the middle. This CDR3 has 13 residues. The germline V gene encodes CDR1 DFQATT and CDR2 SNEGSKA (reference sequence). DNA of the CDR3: TGCAGTGCTACGACTACTGCCTACAATGAGCAGTTCTTC. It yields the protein CSATTTAYNEQFF.